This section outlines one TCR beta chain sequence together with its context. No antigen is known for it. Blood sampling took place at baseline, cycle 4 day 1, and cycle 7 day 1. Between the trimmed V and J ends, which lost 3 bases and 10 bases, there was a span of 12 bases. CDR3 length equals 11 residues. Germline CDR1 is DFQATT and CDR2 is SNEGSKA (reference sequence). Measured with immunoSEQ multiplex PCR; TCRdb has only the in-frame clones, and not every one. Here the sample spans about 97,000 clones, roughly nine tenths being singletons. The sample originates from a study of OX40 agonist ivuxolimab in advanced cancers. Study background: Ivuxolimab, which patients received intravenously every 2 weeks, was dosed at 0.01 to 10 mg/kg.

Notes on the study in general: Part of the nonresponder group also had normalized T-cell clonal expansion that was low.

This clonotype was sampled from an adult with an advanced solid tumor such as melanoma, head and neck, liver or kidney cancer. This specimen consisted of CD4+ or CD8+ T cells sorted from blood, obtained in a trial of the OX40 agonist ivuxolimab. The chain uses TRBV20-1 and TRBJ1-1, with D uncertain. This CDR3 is CSARNRNAAFF. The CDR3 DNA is TGCAGTGCTAGGAACAGAAACGCAGCTTTCTTT.